These T cell receptor beta chains were read from a single sample in a study of T cells after yellow fever vaccination. MiXCR was run by TCRdb on the 5' RACE reads, yielding one entry per CDR3 protein. Of 120,000 or so distinct CDR3 sequences detected, 8% to 10% appear once; the ten largest clones hold around 40%. Sample: CD8+ T cells sorted from PBMCs, taken on the day of the yellow fever booster vaccination. The receptors here all came from a man aged 18 to 29 who received the YFV17D yellow fever vaccine. The CDR3 runs from the conserved cysteine through the conserved F or W.

j_call: TRBJ2-7; v_call: TRBV19; cdr3_aa: CASSILAGGNEQYF
j_call: TRBJ2-2; v_call: TRBV20-1; cdr3_aa: CSARDGVTGELFF
j_call: TRBJ2-6; v_call: TRBV5-1; cdr3_aa: CASRAGTGAGANVLTF
j_call: TRBJ1-1; v_call: TRBV27; cdr3_aa: CASSWASGEAFF
j_call: TRBJ2-1; v_call: TRBV10-3; cdr3_aa: CAISEWGDYNEQFF
j_call: TRBJ2-3; v_call: TRBV14; cdr3_aa: CASSQSMDTQYF
j_call: TRBJ2-7; v_call: TRBV10-3; cdr3_aa: CAISEGEVYEQYF
j_call: TRBJ2-2; v_call: TRBV7-8; cdr3_aa: CASSPGQGANTGELFF
j_call: TRBJ1-6; v_call: TRBV7-9; cdr3_aa: CASSLGTGNSPLHF
j_call: TRBJ1-3; v_call: TRBV19; cdr3_aa: CASRTTASGNTIYF
j_call: TRBJ2-3; v_call: TRBV7-3; cdr3_aa: CASSSISSGGPADTQYF
j_call: TRBJ2-3; v_call: TRBV12-3/TRBV12-4; cdr3_aa: CASSFWESTDTQYF
j_call: TRBJ2-1; v_call: TRBV19; cdr3_aa: CASSIASGGFNNEQFF
j_call: TRBJ1-1; v_call: TRBV6-2/TRBV6-3; cdr3_aa: CASSYGLSSEAFF
j_call: TRBJ1-5; v_call: TRBV12-3/TRBV12-4; cdr3_aa: CASSQHGAQPQHF
j_call: TRBJ2-1; v_call: TRBV28; cdr3_aa: CASSFILAGVGSYNEQFF
j_call: TRBJ1-6; v_call: TRBV7-2; cdr3_aa: CASSHRKQGARSPLHF
j_call: TRBJ1-5; v_call: TRBV29-1; cdr3_aa: CSVLTGRINQPQHF
j_call: TRBJ2-5; v_call: TRBV29-1; cdr3_aa: CSVVYLWAADDQETQYF
j_call: TRBJ2-3; v_call: TRBV12-3/TRBV12-4; cdr3_aa: CASRGYTDTQYF